The present entry profiles one T cell receptor beta chain with its context. This entry is derived from a study of blood T cell repertoires in COVID-19. TCRdb keeps only in-frame clones here, not all; method: immunoSEQ multiplex PCR. The data show about 120,000 clones, around 89% seen once. The receptor's source is a human donor with acute or convalescent COVID-19. The donor label of this sample is uncertain. The sequenced sample consisted of peripheral blood.

CDR3 DNA sequence: TGTGCCAGCAGCCAAGGACACGGCGCTGAAGCTTTCTTT. Residues: CASSQGHGAEAFF. The genes are TRBV4-2 and TRBJ1-1; no clear D. The germline V and J ends were trimmed by 1 base and 6 bases, with 9 bases remaining between them. The CDR3 runs to 13 residues. CDR1 is LGHNA and CDR2 is YNFKEQ in the germline V gene.